One sample yielded the 27 T cell receptor beta chains listed below, sequenced in a study of shared clonotypes between healthy human individuals. The data were produced by immunoSEQ multiplex PCR, yet TCRdb's version contains in-frame clones alone and is incomplete. Among roughly 1,500,000 clones listed, approximately 98.5% were seen once. Sequenced: naive CD4+ T cells sorted from blood. Noted subset: CD45RA+ positively selected. The receptors were gathered from a man aged 30-40 years in good health.

The count of this clone is one. This chain links TRBV10-2 with TRBJ2-7; D is unclear. The germline V gene has CDR1 WSHSY and CDR2 SAAADI. With 2 bases removed from V and 5 bases from J, the gap between germline ends came to 10 bases. This CDR3 has 13 amino acids. The chain's CDR3 is CASSEPPWDEQYF. The DNA of the CDR3 is TGCGCCAGCAGTGAGCCCCCCTGGGACGAGCAGTACTTC.

The chain has TRBV7-2 and TRBJ2-5; D is perhaps TRBD2 (6 bases). V was clipped by 1 base and J by 7 bases, with 16 bases between them. The CDR3 sequence is 15 residues long. Per the germline V gene, CDR1 is SGHTA and CDR2 is FQGNSA. The CDR3: CASSLDSLLARTQYF. In DNA form, the CDR3 reads TGTGCCAGCAGCTTAGATAGCTTACTAGCCCGGACCCAGTACTTC. Full variable domain (missing parts from reference TRBV7-2 and TRBJ2-5): GAGVSQSPSNKVTEKGKDVELRCDPISGHTALYWYRQSLGQGLEFLIYFQGNSAPDKSGLPSDRFSAERTGGSVSTLTIQRTQQEDSAVYLCASSLDSLLARTQYFGPGTRLLVL.

With respect to this clone: Other DNA sequences in this sample translate to the same CDR3. The rearrangement links TRBV5-1 to TRBJ2-3, with a tentative D call TRBD2 (6 bases). The CDR3 consists of 13 residues. In germline, CDR1 is SGHRS, CDR2 YFSETQ. Trimming pared 0 bases from V and 5 bases from J, leaving 7 bases between. CDR3 DNA sequence: TGCGCCAGCAGCTTGGCCGGGGGAGATACGCAGTATTTT. Amino acids: CASSLAGGDTQYF.

V gene TRBV7-2 combines with J gene TRBJ2-7; 8 nucleotides match TRBD2. The V gene's germline CDR1 is SGHTA and CDR2 FQGNSA. The CDR3 has 14 amino acids. Trimming removed 3 bases from V and 1 base from J; junction bases left unmatched: 2. The chain's CDR3 is CASSFSGASYEQYF. The CDR3 nucleotides are TGTGCCAGCAGCTTTAGCGGGGCATCCTACGAGCAGTACTTC.

V usage is TRBV6-4 and J usage is TRBJ2-1, with D unresolved. Germline values: CDR1 MRHNA, CDR2 SNTAGT. With 6 bases removed from V and 5 bases from J, the gap between germline ends came to 11 bases. This CDR3 is 13 amino acids long. As DNA, the CDR3 is TGTGCCAGCAGGGGTGGTCTTCACAATGAGCAGTTCTTC. Protein: CASRGGLHNEQFF.

About this clone itself: Because the CDR3's place on the DNA is in doubt, the DNA is left out and the CDR3 is given as listed by TCRdb. The chain recombines TRBV28 with TRBJ1-5; TRBD1 is the table's D call, not checked against the DNA. Germline CDR1 MDHEN, CDR2 SYDVKM. The CDR3 has 18 residues if both end residues are counted. Here the CDR3 reads CASSLFLWQAGGNQPQHF.

The genes are TRBV18 and TRBJ2-2, with D possibly TRBD2 on 6 matching bases. V was cut by 2 bases and J by 5 bases, with 12 bases left in between. CDR3 length equals 15 residues. CDR1 KGHSH and CDR2 LQKENI come from the germline V gene. The chain's CDR3 is CASSPGPGRTGELFF. The CDR3 DNA follows: TGTGCCAGCTCACCAGGCCCAGGGAGGACCGGGGAGCTGTTTTTT.

As to this clone: Germline is not matched at one junction end, which may reflect a read error. V usage is TRBV9 and J usage is TRBJ2-7; maybe TRBD1 (5 bases). Germline CDR1 SGDLS, CDR2 YYNGEE. The CDR3 totals 15 residues. Here the CDR3 reads CASSVRAGPSNEQYF. The CDR3 coding sequence is TGTGCCAGCAGCGTCAGGGCAGGGCCCTCCAACGAGCAGTACTTC.

Turning to this clone: This same CDR3 is encoded by further DNA sequences in the sample. The gene calls are TRBV4-1 and TRBJ2-5; no definite D call. The germline V and J ends were trimmed by 3 bases and 5 bases, with 10 bases remaining between them. The CDR3 length is 13 residues. Germline assignment: CDR1 MGHRA and CDR2 YSYEKL. In DNA, the CDR3 is TGCGCCAGCAGCCAGAGTGGGCGGGAGACCCAGTACTTC. Its translation: CASSQSGRETQYF.

The gene calls are TRBV7-2 and TRBJ2-7; D is undetermined. V lost 3 bases and J 2 bases, leaving 14 bases between the germline ends. Germline V CDR1 and CDR2: SGHTA, FQGNSA. The CDR3 is 15 amino acids. The CDR3 region is CASSFRPNLAYEQYF. CDR3 coding DNA: TGTGCCAGCAGCTTCCGACCAAATCTGGCCTACGAGCAGTACTTC.

The V call is TRBV27, the J call TRBJ1-4; a possible D gene is TRBD1 (5 bases). The V end was cut by 3 bases, the J end by 7 bases, with 18 bases between. This CDR3 comprises 16 residues. Germline CDR1 and CDR2: MNHEY and SMNVEV (reference sequence). CDR3 loop: CASSFRLPGAGEKLFF. CDR3 bases: TGTGCCAGCAGTTTTCGCCTCCCCGGGGCAGGTGAAAAACTGTTTTTT. Looking up the rest from reference TRBV27 and TRBJ1-4 gives the full variable domain: EAQVTQNPRYLITVTGKKLTVTCSQNMNHEYMSWYRQDPGLGLRQIYYSMNVEVTDKGDVPEGYKVSRKEKRNFPLILESPSPNQTSLYFCASSFRLPGAGEKLFFGSGTQLSVL.

The DNA of the CDR3 is TGCAGCGCCCAGGACAGGGGAGTCTATGGCTACACCTTC. It encodes CSAQDRGVYGYTF. The chain is built from TRBV29-1 and TRBJ1-2; 9 bases fit TRBD1. V was clipped by 7 bases and J by 4 bases; unmatched bases: 7. The germline V gene has CDR1 SQVTM and CDR2 ANQGSEA. The CDR3 totals 13 residues.

V and J are TRBV28 and TRBJ2-7; D possibly matches TRBD1 or TRBD2 (6 bases each). Trimming shortened V by 7 bases and J by 5 bases, and 24 bases separated the two germline ends. This CDR3 spans 16 amino acids. Looked up from germline, CDR1 is MDHEN and CDR2 is SYDVKM. In DNA form, the CDR3 reads TGTGCCAGCACCCCGGGAGCACTAGGCCCAGGGGACGAGCAGTACTTC. Protein product: CASTPGALGPGDEQYF.

As for this clone: The sample carries other DNA sequences with the same CDR3. The rearrangement uses TRBV5-1 and TRBJ2-7; TRBD1 is a possible D gene (6 bases). Germline V gene data show CDR1 as SGHRS and CDR2 as YFSETQ. Trimming left V 0 bases short and J 2 bases short, with 12 bases between. The CDR3 has 15 residues. Written as DNA, the CDR3 is TGCGCCAGCAGCTTGGACCCAGGGGCAACCTACGAGCAGTACTTC. Translation gives CASSLDPGATYEQYF.

J is TRBJ2-3 and V is TRBV12-5; D is ambiguous. The CDR3 has 14 residues. The germline CDR1 and CDR2 sequences are LGHNT and FRNRAP. V lost 5 bases and J lost 6, with 15 bases in between. In DNA, the CDR3 is TGTGCTAGTGGTACGACCCACAGCAGTGATACGCAGTATTTT. As protein: CASGTTHSSDTQYF.

This rearrangement joins TRBV18 to TRBJ1-2, with 9 bases aligning to TRBD1. Germline-derived CDR1 and CDR2 are KGHSH and LQKENI. This CDR3 region has 16 residues. Trimming cost V 4 bases and J 0 bases; bases outside gene matches: 6. The CDR3 nucleotides read TGTGCCAGCTCACACCGGGACAGGGTTCCTAACTATGGCTACACCTTC. This sequence encodes CASSHRDRVPNYGYTF. The full variable domain, with the rest looked up from reference TRBV18 and TRBJ1-2, is NAGVMQNPRHLVRRRGQEARLRCSPMKGHSHVYWYRQLPEEGLKFMVYLQKENIIDESGMPKERFSAEFPKEGPSILRIQQVVRGDSAAYFCASSHRDRVPNYGYTFGSGTRLTVV.

The chain employs TRBV2 and TRBJ2-3; D might be TRBD2 (7 bases). Trimming cost V 8 bases and J 1 base, with 22 bases left between them. Germline V CDR1 and CDR2: SNHLY, FYNNEI. The CDR3 spans 17 residues. This CDR3 is CASWGQGGGFRTDTQYF. The CDR3 nucleotides read TGTGCCAGCTGGGGCCAGGGAGGGGGTTTTCGCACAGATACGCAGTATTTT. Based on the CDR3 plus reference TRBV2 and TRBJ2-3, the full variable domain is EPEVTQTPSHQVTQMGQEVILRCVPISNHLYFYWYRQILGQKVEFLVSFYNNEISEKSEIFDDQFSVERPDGSNFTLKIRSTKLEDSAMYFCASWGQGGGFRTDTQYFGPGTRLTVL.

J is TRBJ2-7 and V is TRBV27; tentatively, D is TRBD1 (6 bases). V was pared by 6 bases and J by 0 bases, with 24 bases between. This CDR3 comprises 18 residues. Germline CDR1 MNHEY, CDR2 SMNVEV (reference sequence). The CDR3, as DNA: TGTGCCAGCAGGGTTAAGGGGACAAATTACCCAAACTCCTACGAGCAGTACTTC. It yields the protein CASRVKGTNYPNSYEQYF.

The genes are TRBV5-6 and TRBJ2-3; TRBD1 might be the D (6 bases). CDR1 and CDR2 (germline): SGHDT, YYEEEE. V lost 1 base to trimming and J lost 3 bases, with 12 bases between them. This CDR3 is built from 15 residues. The CDR3 nucleotides read TGTGCCAGCAGCTTGAGGCAGGGGATGACAGATACGCAGTATTTT. It is translated as CASSLRQGMTDTQYF.

This chain links TRBV5-4 with TRBJ2-1; 8 bases line up with TRBD2. V was clipped by 4 bases and J by 4 bases; unmatched bases: 10. Germline lookup yields CDR1 SGHNT and CDR2 YYREEE (reference sequence). There are 16 residues in the CDR3. The CDR3 loop is CASSGKAGAGYNEQFF. The CDR3 DNA sequence: TGTGCCAGCAGCGGAAAAGCGGGAGCGGGGTACAATGAGCAGTTCTTC.

The chain is built from TRBV10-3 and TRBJ1-2; 9 bases are shared with TRBD1. The trim removed 7 bases at V and 4 bases at J, leaving 7 bases unmatched. CDR1 ENHRY and CDR2 SYGVKD come from the germline V gene. The CDR3 has 14 amino acids. The DNA of the CDR3 is TGTGCCATCAACCAACGGACAGGGGTCTATGGCTACACCTTC. Its translation is CAINQRTGVYGYTF.

The chain carries TRBV28 and TRBJ2-1; 12 nucleotides align to TRBD2. Germline V gene lookup returns CDR1 MDHEN and CDR2 SYDVKM. The CDR3 is 13 residues long. The CDR3 nucleotides are TGTGCGCACAGACTAGCGGGAGAGAATGAGCAGTTCTTC. Protein product: CAHRLAGENEQFF.

This sequence joins TRBV28 and TRBJ1-5; D is uncertain. The CDR3 has 16 amino acids. The germline V gene encodes CDR1 MDHEN and CDR2 SYDVKM. Trimming shortened V by 1 base and J by 0 bases, and 10 bases separated the two germline ends. CDR3 in DNA: TGTGCCAGCAGTTTATTCGGTGGGGATAGCAATCAGCCCCAGCATTTT. Amino acids: CASSLFGGDSNQPQHF. The whole variable domain, remainder taken from reference TRBV28 and TRBJ1-5, is DVKVTQSSRYLVKRTGEKVFLECVQDMDHENMFWYRQDPGLGLRLIYFSYDVKMKEKGDIPEGYSVSREKKERFSLILESASTNQTSMYLCASSLFGGDSNQPQHFGDGTRLSIL.

This clone appeared a single time. The CDR3 sequence is CASSFRDIPTGELFF. CDR3 in DNA: TGCGCCAGCAGCTTCCGAGACATACCCACCGGGGAGCTGTTTTTT. The gene calls are TRBV5-1 and TRBJ2-2; D is unresolved. The CDR3 is 15 amino acids. The V end was cut by 2 bases, the J end by 4 bases, with 12 bases between. The germline V gene has CDR1 SGHRS and CDR2 YFSETQ. Variable domain in full (rest from reference TRBV5-1 and TRBJ2-2): KAGVTQTPRYLIKTRGQQVTLSCSPISGHRSVSWYQQTPGQGLQFLFEYFSETQRNKGNFPGRFSGRQFSNSRSEMNVSTLELGDSALYLCASSFRDIPTGELFFGEGSRLTVL.

V is TRBV7-8 and J is TRBJ1-5; D unresolved. V was cut by 1 base and J by 4 bases, with 14 bases left in between. Germline V gene data show CDR1 as SGHVS and CDR2 as FQNEAQ. The CDR3 sequence is 16 residues long. The CDR3, as DNA: TGTGCCAGCAGCTTAGAACAGAGTACGGCAAATCAGCCCCAGCATTTT. This sequence encodes CASSLEQSTANQPQHF.

The genes are TRBV28 and TRBJ1-2; D unclear. The CDR3 spans 12 residues. Looked up from germline, CDR1 is MDHEN and CDR2 is SYDVKM. V shed 6 bases and J shed 5 bases, with 10 bases lying between them. CDR3 nucleotides: TGTGCCAGCAGCCCTCCTGAGTATGGCTACACCTTC. The encoded protein is CASSPPEYGYTF.

This clone was detected only once. J is TRBJ2-7 and V is TRBV6-5; 9 bases match TRBD1. The CDR3 spans 15 residues. Germline V lookup: CDR1 MNHEY, CDR2 SVGAGI. Trimming at V came to 5 bases and at J to 1 base, leaving 6 bases not matched to a gene. This CDR3 reads CASSKSGTGSYEQYF. The CDR3 DNA follows: TGTGCCAGCAGTAAATCCGGGACAGGGTCCTACGAGCAGTACTTC.